These T cell receptor beta chains were read from a single sample in a study of human T cells and chemical hapten exposure. TCRdb passed the RACE reads through MiXCR, listing each CDR3 protein once. Of 250,000 or so distinct CDR3 sequences listed, just under 8% were seen once; the top ten hold 0.9% to 1.5%. Sequencing used whole blood, obtained in connection with sensitization to the hapten diphenylcyclopropenone (DPC). Source of these receptors: a man between 18 and 29 years old with alopecia areata. Some clones in this sample may be carry-over from other donors' samples. Each CDR3 is given with its conserved first and last residue. A D gene is named only where the DNA matches it firmly. Part of the rows lack a size; the others show once, few, many or a class for expanded clones.

TRBV7-9	-	TRBD1	14	TRBJ1-1	TGTGCCAGCCGGACAGGGGACATGAACACTGAAGCTTTCTTT	CASRTGDMNTEAFF
TRBV3-1	-	TRBD2	19	TRBJ2-3	TGTGCCAGCAGCCAGAACACGGGAATTAGCGGGGGCGGTGCAGATACGCAGTATTTT	CASSQNTGISGGGADTQYF
TRBV4-2	few	-	17	TRBJ2-7	TGTGCCAGCAGCCAAGAGATCGGCGCAGGGCTGACCTACGAGCAGTACTTC	CASSQEIGAGLTYEQYF
TRBV12-3/TRBV12-4	few	-	15	TRBJ1-1	TGTGCCAGCAGTTTAAACCTGGGGCTCCGCACTGAAGCTTTCTTT	CASSLNLGLRTEAFF
TRBV12-3/TRBV12-4	many	-	11	TRBJ1-1	TGTGCCAGCAGTTTCGGTCCTGAAGCTTTCTTT	CASSFGPEAFF
TRBV6-5	many	TRBD2	17	TRBJ2-1	TGTGCCAGCAGTTGGACCCTGGGGGGGACCGGGCACAATGAGCAGTTCTTC	CASSWTLGGTGHNEQFF
TRBV10-2	-	-	10	TRBJ1-2	TGCGCCACCTACCGCTATGGCTACACCTTC	CATYRYGYTF
TRBV24-1	many	-	12	TRBJ2-7	TGTGCCACCAGTGATTTCGGGGACGAGCAGTACTTC	CATSDFGDEQYF
TRBV5-6	-	TRBD1	15	TRBJ1-1	TGTGCCAGCAGTTCGACAGGGCGATATGAGACTGAAGCTTTCTTT	CASSSTGRYETEAFF
TRBV12-3/TRBV12-4	many	TRBD1	15	TRBJ1-4	TGTGCCAGCAGTTTAGCGCTGGACAGGGAGGAAAAACTGTTTTTT	CASSLALDREEKLFF
TRBV7-2	few	TRBD1	16	TRBJ2-7	TGTGCCAGCAGCTTACCAGGGGGCCCCAAACCCTACGAGCAGTACTTC	CASSLPGGPKPYEQYF
TRBV27	-	-	16	TRBJ1-2	TGTGCCAGCAGTTTCAACAGGGAAGCGGCTAACTATGGCTACACCTTC	CASSFNREAANYGYTF
TRBV20-1	-	TRBD2	15	TRBJ2-3	TGCAGTGCTAGAGGGACTAGCGGTAGCACAGATACGCAGTATTTT	CSARGTSGSTDTQYF
TRBV6-6	-	-	18	TRBJ2-3	TGTGCCAGCAGCTACGGATTCCCCGGGACACTTAGCACAGATACGCAGTATTTT	CASSYGFPGTLSTDTQYF
TRBV3-2	-	-	16	TRBJ2-6	TGTGCCAGCAGCCAAGAAACGCCCCCTTACGCCAACGTCCTGACTTTC	CASSQETPPYANVLTF
TRBV5-1	-	-	15	TRBJ1-1	TGCGCCAGCAGCTTGGTGGTGGGAGTGAACACTGAAGCTTTCTTT	CASSLVVGVNTEAFF
TRBV7-2	few	TRBD2	16	TRBJ2-3	TGTGCCAGCAGCTTAGGAGGGACTAGTAGTTCAGATACGCAGTATTTT	CASSLGGTSSSDTQYF
TRBV6-5	-	TRBD1	14	TRBJ1-5	TGTGCCAGCAGCGGTGACAGGGGCTTCAAGCCCCAGCATTTT	CASSGDRGFKPQHF
TRBV12-3/TRBV12-4	few	-	13	TRBJ1-1	TGTGCCAGCAGGGTGACAGGGAACACTGAAGCTTTCTTT	CASRVTGNTEAFF
TRBV5-1	-	-	15	TRBJ2-3	TGCGCCAGCAGCATTTTACAGGAAAGAACAGATACGCAGTATTTT	CASSILQERTDTQYF
TRBV6-1	few	-	16	TRBJ2-3	TGTGCCAGCAGTGAATGGACGGCTCCTAGCACAGATACGCAGTATTTT	CASSEWTAPSTDTQYF
TRBV28	few	TRBD2	15	TRBJ2-1	TGTGCCAGCAGTTCCGGGGGGGCCGAGGTGAATGAGCAGTTCTTC	CASSSGGAEVNEQFF
TRBV12-3/TRBV12-4	-	TRBD1	13	TRBJ1-2	TGTGCCAGCACCCTAGGGACAGGGGTAGGCTACACCTTC	CASTLGTGVGYTF
TRBV7-2	-	TRBD1	16	TRBJ1-2	TGTGCCAGCAGCACCGGACAGGGCGGGGTCGGTTATGGCTACACCTTC	CASSTGQGGVGYGYTF
TRBV24-1	few	-	13	TRBJ2-3	TGTGCCGCGAGGGACGGGAGCACAGATACGCAGTATTTT	CAARDGSTDTQYF
TRBV24-1	few	TRBD1	16	TRBJ2-1	TGTGCCACCAGTGACTCCGGGACAGGGGTCTACAATGAGCAGTTCTTC	CATSDSGTGVYNEQFF
TRBV6-2/TRBV6-3	-	-	16	TRBJ2-5	TGTGCCAGCAGTTACTCTACCTGGGGGATCGTGGAGACCCAGTACTTC	CASSYSTWGIVETQYF
TRBV15	few	-	16	TRBJ2-3	TGTGCCACCAGCAGAGGGAGGACGGGGAAAAAGGATACGCAGTATTTT	CATSRGRTGKKDTQYF
TRBV7-9	many	-	13	TRBJ2-3	TGTGCCAGCAGCCCAGGGACCACAGATACGCAGTATTTT	CASSPGTTDTQYF